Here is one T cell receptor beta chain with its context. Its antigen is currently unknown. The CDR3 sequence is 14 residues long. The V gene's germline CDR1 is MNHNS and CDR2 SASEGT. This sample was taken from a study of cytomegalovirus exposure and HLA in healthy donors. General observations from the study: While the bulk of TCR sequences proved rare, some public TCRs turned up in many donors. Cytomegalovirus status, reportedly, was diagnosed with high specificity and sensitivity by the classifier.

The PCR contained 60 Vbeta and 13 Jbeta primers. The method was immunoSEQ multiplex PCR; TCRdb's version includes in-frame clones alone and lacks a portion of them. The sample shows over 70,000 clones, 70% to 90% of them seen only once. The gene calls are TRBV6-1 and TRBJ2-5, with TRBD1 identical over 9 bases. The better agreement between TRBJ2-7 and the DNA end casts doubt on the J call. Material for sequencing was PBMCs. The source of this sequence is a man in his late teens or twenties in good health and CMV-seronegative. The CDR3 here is CASRTGGAPYEQYF. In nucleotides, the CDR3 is TGTGCCAGCAGGACAGGGGGGGCACCCTACGAGCAGTACTTC.